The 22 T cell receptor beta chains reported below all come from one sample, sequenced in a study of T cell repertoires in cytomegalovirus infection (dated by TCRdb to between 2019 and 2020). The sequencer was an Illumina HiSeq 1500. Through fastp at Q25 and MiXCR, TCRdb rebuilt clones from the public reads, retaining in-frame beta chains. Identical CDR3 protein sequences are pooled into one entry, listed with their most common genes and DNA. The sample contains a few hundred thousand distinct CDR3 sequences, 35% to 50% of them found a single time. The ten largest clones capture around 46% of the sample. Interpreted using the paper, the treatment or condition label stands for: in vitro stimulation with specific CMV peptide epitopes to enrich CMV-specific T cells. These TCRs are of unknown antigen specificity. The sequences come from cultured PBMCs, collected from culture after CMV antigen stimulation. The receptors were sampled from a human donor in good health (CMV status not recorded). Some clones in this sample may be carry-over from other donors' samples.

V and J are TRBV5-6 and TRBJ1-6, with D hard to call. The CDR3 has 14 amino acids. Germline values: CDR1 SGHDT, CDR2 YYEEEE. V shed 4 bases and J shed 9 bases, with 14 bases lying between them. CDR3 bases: TGTGCCAGCAGCCTTGGTGGTGTGGGTTCACCCCTCCACTTT. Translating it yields CASSLGGVGSPLHF.

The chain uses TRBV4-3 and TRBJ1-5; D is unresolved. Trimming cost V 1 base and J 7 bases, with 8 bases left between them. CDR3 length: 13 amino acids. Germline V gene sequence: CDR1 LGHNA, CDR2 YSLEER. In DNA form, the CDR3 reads TGCGCCAGCAGCCAAGCGGGGAGGCAGCCCCAGCATTTT. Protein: CASSQAGRQPQHF.

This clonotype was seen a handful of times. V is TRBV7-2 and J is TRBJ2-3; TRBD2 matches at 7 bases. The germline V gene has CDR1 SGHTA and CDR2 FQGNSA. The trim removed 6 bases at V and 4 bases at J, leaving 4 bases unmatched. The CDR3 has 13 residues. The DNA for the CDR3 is TGTGCCAGCAGGCTAGCGGCGTCAGATACGCAGTATTTT. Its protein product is CASRLAASDTQYF.

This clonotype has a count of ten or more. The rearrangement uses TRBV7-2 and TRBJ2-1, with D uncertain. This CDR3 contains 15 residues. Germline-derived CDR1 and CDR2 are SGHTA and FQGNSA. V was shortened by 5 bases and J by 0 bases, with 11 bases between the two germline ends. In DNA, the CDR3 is TGTGCCAGCAGCCCCGACATCGGCTCCTACAATGAGCAGTTCTTC. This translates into CASSPDIGSYNEQFF.

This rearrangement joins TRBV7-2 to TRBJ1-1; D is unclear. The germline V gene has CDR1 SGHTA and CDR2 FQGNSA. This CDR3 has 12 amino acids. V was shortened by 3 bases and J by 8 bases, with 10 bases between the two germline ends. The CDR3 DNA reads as TGTGCCAGCAGCTTTTTTTCAGCAGAAGCTTTCTTT. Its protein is CASSFFSAEAFF.

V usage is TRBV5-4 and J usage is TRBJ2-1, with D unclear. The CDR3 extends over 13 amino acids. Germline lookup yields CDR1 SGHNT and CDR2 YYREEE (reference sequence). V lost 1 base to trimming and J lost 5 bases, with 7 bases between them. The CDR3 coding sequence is TGTGCCAGCAGCTTGAGCCTAGACAATGAGCAGTTCTTC. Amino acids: CASSLSLDNEQFF.

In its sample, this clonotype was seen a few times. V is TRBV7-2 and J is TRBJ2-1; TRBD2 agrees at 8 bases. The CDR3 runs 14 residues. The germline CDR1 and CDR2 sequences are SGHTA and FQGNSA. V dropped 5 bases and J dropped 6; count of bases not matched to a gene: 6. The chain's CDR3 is CASSTSGSGNEQFF. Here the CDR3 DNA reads TGTGCCAGCAGCACGAGCGGGAGCGGCAATGAGCAGTTCTTC.

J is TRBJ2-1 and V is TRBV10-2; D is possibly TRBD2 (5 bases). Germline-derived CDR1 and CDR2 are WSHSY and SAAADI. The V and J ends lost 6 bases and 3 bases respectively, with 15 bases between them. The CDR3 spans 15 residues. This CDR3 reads CASSRTPPIYNEQFF. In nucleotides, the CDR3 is TGCGCCAGCAGCCGGACTCCTCCTATCTACAATGAGCAGTTCTTC.

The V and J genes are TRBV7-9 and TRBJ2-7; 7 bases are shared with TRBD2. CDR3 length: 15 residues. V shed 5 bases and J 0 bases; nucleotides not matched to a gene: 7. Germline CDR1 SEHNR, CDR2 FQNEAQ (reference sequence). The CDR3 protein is CASSPWGGSSYEQYF. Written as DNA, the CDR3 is TGTGCCAGCAGCCCCTGGGGCGGGAGCTCCTACGAGCAGTACTTC.

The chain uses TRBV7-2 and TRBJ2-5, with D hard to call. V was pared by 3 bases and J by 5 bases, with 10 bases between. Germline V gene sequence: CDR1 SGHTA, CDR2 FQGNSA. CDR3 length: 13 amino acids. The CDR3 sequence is CASSFKVGETQYF. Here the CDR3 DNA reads TGTGCCAGCAGCTTTAAGGTCGGGGAGACCCAGTACTTC. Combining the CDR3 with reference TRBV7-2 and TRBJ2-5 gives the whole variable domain GAGVSQSPSNKVTEKGKDVELRCDPISGHTALYWYRQSLGQGLEFLIYFQGNSAPDKSGLPSDRFSAERTGGSVSTLTIQRTQQEDSAVYLCASSFKVGETQYFGPGTRLLVL.

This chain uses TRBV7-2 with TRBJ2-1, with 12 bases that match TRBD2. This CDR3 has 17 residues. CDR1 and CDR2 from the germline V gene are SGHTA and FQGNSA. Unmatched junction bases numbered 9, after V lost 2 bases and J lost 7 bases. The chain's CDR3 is CASSLILTSGGWNEQFF. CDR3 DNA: TGTGCCAGCAGCTTAATCCTTACTAGCGGGGGGTGGAATGAGCAGTTCTTC.

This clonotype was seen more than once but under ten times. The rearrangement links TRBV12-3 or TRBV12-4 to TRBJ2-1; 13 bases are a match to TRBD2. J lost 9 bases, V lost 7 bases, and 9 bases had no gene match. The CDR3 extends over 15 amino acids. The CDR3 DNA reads TGTGCCAGCAACCCACTAGCGGGGGGGCCCGGTGAGCAGTTCTTC. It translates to CASNPLAGGPGEQFF.

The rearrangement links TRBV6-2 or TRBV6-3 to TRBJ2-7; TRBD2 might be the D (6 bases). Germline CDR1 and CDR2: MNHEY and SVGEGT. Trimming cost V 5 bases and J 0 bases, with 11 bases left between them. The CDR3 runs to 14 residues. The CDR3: CASSLAYYSYEQYF. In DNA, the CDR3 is TGTGCCAGCAGTCTAGCGTACTACTCCTACGAGCAGTACTTC.

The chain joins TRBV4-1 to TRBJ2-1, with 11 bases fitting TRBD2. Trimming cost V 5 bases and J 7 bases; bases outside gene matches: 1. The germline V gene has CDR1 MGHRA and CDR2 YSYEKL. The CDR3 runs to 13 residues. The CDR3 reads CASSASGRNEQFF. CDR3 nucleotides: TGCGCCAGCAGCGCTAGCGGGAGGAATGAGCAGTTCTTC.

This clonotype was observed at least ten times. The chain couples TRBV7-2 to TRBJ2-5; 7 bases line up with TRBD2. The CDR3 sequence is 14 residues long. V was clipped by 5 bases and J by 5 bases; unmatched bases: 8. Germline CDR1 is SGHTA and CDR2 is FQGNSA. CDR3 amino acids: CASSRGVASETQYF. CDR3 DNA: TGTGCCAGCAGCCGGGGGGTAGCAAGTGAGACCCAGTACTTC.

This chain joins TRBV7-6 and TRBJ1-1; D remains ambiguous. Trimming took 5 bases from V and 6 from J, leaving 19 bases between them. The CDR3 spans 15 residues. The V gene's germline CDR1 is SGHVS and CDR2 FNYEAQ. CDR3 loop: CASSTYPQGSAEAFF. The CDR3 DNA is TGTGCCAGCAGCACCTATCCTCAAGGGTCCGCTGAAGCTTTCTTT.

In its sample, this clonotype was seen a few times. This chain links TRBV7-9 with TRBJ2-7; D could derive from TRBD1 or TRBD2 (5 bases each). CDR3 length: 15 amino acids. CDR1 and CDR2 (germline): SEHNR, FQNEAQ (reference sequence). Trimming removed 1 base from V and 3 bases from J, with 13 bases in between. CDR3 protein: CASSLVRGTDYEQYF. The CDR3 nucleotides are TGTGCCAGCAGCTTAGTTCGGGGCACAGACTACGAGCAGTACTTC.

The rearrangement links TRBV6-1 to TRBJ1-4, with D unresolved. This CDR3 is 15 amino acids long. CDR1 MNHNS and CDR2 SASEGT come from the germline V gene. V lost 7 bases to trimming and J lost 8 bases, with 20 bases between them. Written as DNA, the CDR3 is TGTGCCAGCACCGGGAGGGTTCGTGCGGCGGAAAAACTGTTTTTT. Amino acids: CASTGRVRAAEKLFF.

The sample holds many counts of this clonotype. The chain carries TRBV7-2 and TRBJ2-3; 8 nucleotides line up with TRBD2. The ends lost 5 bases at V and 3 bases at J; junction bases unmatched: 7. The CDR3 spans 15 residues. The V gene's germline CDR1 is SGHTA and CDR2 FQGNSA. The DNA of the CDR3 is TGTGCCAGCAGCCTCGTGGTAGCGGGGACAGATACGCAGTATTTT. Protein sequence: CASSLVVAGTDTQYF.

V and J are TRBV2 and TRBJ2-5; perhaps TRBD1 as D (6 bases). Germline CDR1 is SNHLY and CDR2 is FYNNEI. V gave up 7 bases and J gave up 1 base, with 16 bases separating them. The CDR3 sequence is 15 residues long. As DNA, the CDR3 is TGTGCCAGCAACCAGGGGCCTAATCCCCAAGAGACCCAGTACTTC. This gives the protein CASNQGPNPQETQYF.

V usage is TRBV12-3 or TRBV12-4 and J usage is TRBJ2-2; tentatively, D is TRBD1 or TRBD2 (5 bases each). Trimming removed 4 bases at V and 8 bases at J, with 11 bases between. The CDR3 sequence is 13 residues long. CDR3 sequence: CASSSPEGGELFF. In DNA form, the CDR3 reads TGTGCCAGCAGTTCTCCAGAGGGGGGGGAGCTGTTTTTT.

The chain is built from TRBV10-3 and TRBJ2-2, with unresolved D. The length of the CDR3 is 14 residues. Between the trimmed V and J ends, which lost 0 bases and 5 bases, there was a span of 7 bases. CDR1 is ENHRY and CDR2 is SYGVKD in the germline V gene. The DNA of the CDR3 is TGTGCCATCAGTGAGTCGACCGGGACCGGGGAGCTGTTTTTT. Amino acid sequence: CAISESTGTGELFF.